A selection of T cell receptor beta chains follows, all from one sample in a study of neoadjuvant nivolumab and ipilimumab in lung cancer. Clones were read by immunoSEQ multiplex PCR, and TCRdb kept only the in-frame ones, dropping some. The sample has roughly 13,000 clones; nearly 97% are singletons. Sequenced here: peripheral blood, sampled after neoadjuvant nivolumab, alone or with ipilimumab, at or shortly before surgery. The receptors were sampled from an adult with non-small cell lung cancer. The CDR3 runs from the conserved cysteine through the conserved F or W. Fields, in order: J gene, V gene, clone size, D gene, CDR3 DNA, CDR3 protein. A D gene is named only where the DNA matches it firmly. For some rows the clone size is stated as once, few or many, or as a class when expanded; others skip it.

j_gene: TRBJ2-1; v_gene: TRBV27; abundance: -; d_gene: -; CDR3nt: TGTGCCAGCAGTTTATTTGGGGGGCACTACAATGAGCAGTTCTTC; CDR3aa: CASSLFGGHYNEQFF
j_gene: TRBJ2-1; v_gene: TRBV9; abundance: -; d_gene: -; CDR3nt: TGTGCCAGCAGCGTAGGGGGGGGCGGCCCGTCCTACAATGAGCAGTTCTTC; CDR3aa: CASSVGGGGPSYNEQFF
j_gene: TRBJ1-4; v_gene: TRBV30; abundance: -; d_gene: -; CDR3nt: TGTGCCTGGATAGCGGATCGTGTAGGAAAACTGTTTTTT; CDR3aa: CAWIADRVGKLFF
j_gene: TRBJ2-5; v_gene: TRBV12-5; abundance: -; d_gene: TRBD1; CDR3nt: TGTGCTAGTGGCCCAGGGGGCTGGGAGACCCAGTACTTC; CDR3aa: CASGPGGWETQYF
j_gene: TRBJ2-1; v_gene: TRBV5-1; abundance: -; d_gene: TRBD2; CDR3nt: TGCGCCAGCAGCCCGAGACTAGCGGGGGAGAATGAGCAGTTCTTC; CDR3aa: CASSPRLAGENEQFF
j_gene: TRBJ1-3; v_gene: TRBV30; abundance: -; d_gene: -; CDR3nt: TGTGCCTGGAGTTCAGGGCCTTGGGGAAACACCATATATTTT; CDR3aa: CAWSSGPWGNTIYF
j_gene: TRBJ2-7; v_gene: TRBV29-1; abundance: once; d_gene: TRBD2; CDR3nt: TGCAGCGCTCGGGGACTAGGCGCCTACGAGCAGTACTTC; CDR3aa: CSARGLGAYEQYF
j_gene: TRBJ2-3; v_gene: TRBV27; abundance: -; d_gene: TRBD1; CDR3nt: TGTGCCAGCAGGACAGGGGCCGTAGATACGCAGTATTTT; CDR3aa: CASRTGAVDTQYF
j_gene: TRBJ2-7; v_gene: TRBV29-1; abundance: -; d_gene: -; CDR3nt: TGCAGCGTCGGACAGAGCACCTACGAGCAGTACTTC; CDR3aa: CSVGQSTYEQYF
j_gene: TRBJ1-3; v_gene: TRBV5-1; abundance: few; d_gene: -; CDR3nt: TGCGCCAGCAGCCCTTTGGACAGTGGAAACACCATATATTTT; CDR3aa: CASSPLDSGNTIYF
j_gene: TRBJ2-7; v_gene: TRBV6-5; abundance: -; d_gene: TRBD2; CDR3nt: TGTGCCAGCAGTTACGCCCTTGGGAGGGGCTACGAGCAGTACTTC; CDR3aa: CASSYALGRGYEQYF
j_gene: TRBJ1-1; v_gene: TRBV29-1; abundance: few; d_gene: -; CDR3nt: TGCAGCGTTGAAGATTGGATGTCGGACACTGAAGCTTTCTTT; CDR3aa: CSVEDWMSDTEAFF
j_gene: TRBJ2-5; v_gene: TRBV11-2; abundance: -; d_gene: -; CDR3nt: TGTGCCAGCAGCCGAAATACAGCCCCCCAAGAGACCCAGTACTTC; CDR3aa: CASSRNTAPQETQYF
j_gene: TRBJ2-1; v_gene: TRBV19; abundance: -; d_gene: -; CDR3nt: TGTGCCAGTAGTATAGATCTGGGGGGCGATGAGCAGTTCTTC; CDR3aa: CASSIDLGGDEQFF
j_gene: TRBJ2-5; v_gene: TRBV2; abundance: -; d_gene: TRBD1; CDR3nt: TGTGCCAGCAGGCAGGGACAGGGCGGTGAGACCCAGTACTTC; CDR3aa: CASRQGQGGETQYF
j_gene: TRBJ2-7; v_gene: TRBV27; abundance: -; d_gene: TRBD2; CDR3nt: TGTGCCAGCAGTCCCAAGGGACTAGCGGGAGGCGACGAGCAGTACTTC; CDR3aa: CASSPKGLAGGDEQYF